This T cell receptor (beta chain) was obtained from a study of blood T cell repertoires in COVID-19. Only in-frame clones appear in the TCRdb table, and some are missing; sequencing was by immunoSEQ multiplex PCR. Found here are 250,000 to 350,000 clones, 80% to 95% of them singletons; the top ten hold 15% to 20%. This CDR3 is 18 amino acids long. This clonotype was obtained from a young woman who had recovered from COVID-19. Sequencing was carried out using PBMCs or T cells enriched from blood (not recorded which). The chain recombines TRBV21-1 with TRBJ2-5; the table names TRBD1, a call not compared with the DNA. TRBV21-1 is shown as a pseudogene. The CDR3: CASSKEGTGPNGGETQYF. In DNA form, the CDR3 reads TGTGCCAGCAGCAAAGAAGGGACAGGCCCTAATGGGGGAGAGACCCAGTACTTC.